The next 21 T cell receptor beta chains were all read from a single sample in a study of response to subunit inactivated influenza vaccine. TCRdb re-called the RT-PCR reads with MiXCR, one entry per CDR3 protein. Found here are about 520,000 distinct CDR3 sequences, over 25% of them singletons; the top ten hold under 2.5%. The sequencing used CD4+ T cells sorted from PBMCs, collected 5 days after vaccination. The receptor source for this set is a man between 45 and 60 years old who received an inactivated influenza vaccine.

This clonotype appeared a few times. J is TRBJ2-7 and V is TRBV6-1; D call uncertain. The germline V and J ends were trimmed by 5 bases and 1 base, with 12 bases remaining between them. The CDR3 runs 14 residues. CDR1 and CDR2 (germline): MNHNS, SASEGT. Here the CDR3 DNA reads TGTGCCAGCAGTCAAACGACGGATTCCTACGAGCAGTACTTC. Protein: CASSQTTDSYEQYF.

The chain combines TRBV9 with TRBJ2-3; the D gene is possibly TRBD1 (6 bases). Germline V gene sequence: CDR1 SGDLS, CDR2 YYNGEE. The CDR3 consists of 14 residues. The ends were cut back, 4 bases at V and 2 bases at J, with 11 bases in the middle. CDR3 protein: CASSLRQATDTQYF. CDR3 nucleotides: TGTGCCAGCAGCCTGCGACAGGCCACAGATACGCAGTATTTT.

As concerns this clonotype: A junction boundary mismatches the germline segment, possibly from a read error. This chain connects TRBV4-3 to TRBJ1-1; TRBD1 is a possible D gene (6 bases). The germline V gene encodes CDR1 LGHNA and CDR2 YSLEER. CDR3 length equals 14 residues. DNA for the CDR3: TGCGCCTGCAGCCAAGGGGGTTACCGCACTGAAGCTTTCTTT. Translating it yields CACSQGGYRTEAFF.

This clonotype was observed a few times. This chain connects TRBV28 to TRBJ2-7, with D tentatively TRBD1 (5 bases). The CDR3 covers 15 residues. Looked up from germline, CDR1 is MDHEN and CDR2 is SYDVKM. V lost 4 bases, J lost 0 bases, and 13 bases lay in between. The CDR3 DNA is TGTGCCAGCAGTTCCCTGGACAAGAGCTCCTACGAGCAGTACTTC. It encodes CASSSLDKSSYEQYF.

The V gene is TRBV6-5, the J gene TRBJ2-7; D not resolved. Germline values: CDR1 MNHEY, CDR2 SVGAGI. V lost 0 bases to trimming and J lost 2 bases, with 14 bases between them. This CDR3 is 16 amino acids long. CDR3 nucleotides: TGTGCCAGCAGTTACTCAGTAGGTCCTGGGGCCTACGAGCAGTACTTC. It codes for CASSYSVGPGAYEQYF.

The chain couples TRBV30 to TRBJ2-7; D unresolved. Trimming pared 3 bases from V and 8 bases from J, leaving 14 bases between. Germline V gene data show CDR1 as GTSNPN and CDR2 as SVGIG (reference sequence). This CDR3 region has 12 residues. CDR3 sequence reads: CAWSVGLGQQYF. CDR3 sequence (DNA): TGTGCCTGGAGCGTCGGATTAGGCCAGCAGTACTTC.

The gene calls are TRBV11-1 and TRBJ2-6; 13 bases agree with TRBD2. The CDR3 consists of 20 residues. V lost 4 bases and J lost 0; bases outside the gene matches: 9. CDR1 is SGHAT, CDR2 FQDESV, per germline (reference sequence). CDR3 bases: TGTGCCAGCAGCTACCCCACTAGACTAGCGGGGGGCTCTGGGGCCAACGTCCTGACTTTC. It specifies CASSYPTRLAGGSGANVLTF. Based on the CDR3 plus reference TRBV11-1 and TRBJ2-6, the full variable domain is EAEVAQSPRYKITEKSQAVAFWCDPISGHATLYWYRQILGQGPELLVQFQDESVVDDSQLPKDRFSAERLKGVDSTLKIQPAELGDSAMYLCASSYPTRLAGGSGANVLTFGAGSRLTVL.

The genes are TRBV6-5 and TRBJ2-3; TRBD2 matches 11 bases. CDR3 length: 17 residues. The germline CDR1 and CDR2 sequences are MNHEY and SVGAGI. The V and J ends lost 0 bases and 6 bases, in that order; junction bases with no gene match: 8. CDR3 bases: TGTGCCAGCAGTTACTCCCCTAGCGGGGGGCCGGTGGATACGCAGTATTTT. This encodes CASSYSPSGGPVDTQYF.

The V gene is TRBV7-6, the J gene TRBJ2-3; no clear D gene. The V and J ends lost 5 bases and 5 bases respectively, with 11 bases between them. Germline V lookup: CDR1 SGHVS, CDR2 FNYEAQ. The CDR3 sequence is 13 residues long. The CDR3 loop is CASSALGIDTQYF. DNA for the CDR3: TGTGCCAGCAGCGCCCTAGGGATAGATACGCAGTATTTT.

The chain has TRBV11-2 and TRBJ2-5, with TRBD1 identical over 8 bases. The junction had 14 bases not matched to a gene; V was cut back by 3 bases and J by 5 bases. Germline V lookup: CDR1 SGHAT, CDR2 FQNNGV. CDR3 length: 17 amino acids. As DNA, the CDR3 is TGTGCCAGCAGCTTTGGCCGGGCAGGGGGCGACTTCGAGACCCAGTACTTC. It codes for CASSFGRAGGDFETQYF.

The V and J genes are TRBV7-8 and TRBJ2-5; weak D call: TRBD2 (5 bases). Trimming took off 0 bases at V and 4 bases at J, with 12 bases between the two ends. The V gene's germline CDR1 is SGHVS and CDR2 FQNEAQ. The CDR3 runs to 15 residues. CDR3: CASSLAGLASETQYF. DNA for the CDR3: TGTGCCAGCAGCTTAGCCGGGCTAGCTTCAGAGACCCAGTACTTC.

The genes are TRBV10-3 and TRBJ2-7; 12 nucleotides match TRBD1. CDR1 and CDR2 (germline): ENHRY, SYGVKD. Germline trimming cut 4 bases from V and 5 bases from J; bases unmatched to any gene: 3. The CDR3 contains 14 residues. CDR3 DNA sequence: TGTGCCATCAGTGTGGGACAGGGGGCTGACGAGCAGTACTTC. This gives the protein CAISVGQGADEQYF.

Written as DNA, the CDR3 is TGCAGTGCGCCGACTAGATACGAGCAGTACTTC. Amino acids: CSAPTRYEQYF. The rearrangement joins TRBV20-1 to TRBJ2-7; D may be TRBD2 (6 bases). The V end lost 6 bases, the J end lost 4 bases, and 10 bases lay between the germline ends. The CDR3 runs 11 residues. Germline values: CDR1 DFQATT, CDR2 SNEGSKA (reference sequence).

V and J are TRBV5-1 and TRBJ2-5; 7 positions match TRBD1. This CDR3 is built from 15 residues. V trimming: 0 bases; J trimming: 2 bases; junction bases outside the gene matches: 4. Germline CDR1 and CDR2: SGHRS and YFSETQ. The DNA of the CDR3 is TGCGCCAGCAGCTTGGAGGACAGGATTCAAGAGACCCAGTACTTC. Translation: CASSLEDRIQETQYF.

V usage is TRBV4-3 and J usage is TRBJ2-1; D not resolved. The CDR3 contains 15 residues. Looked up from germline, CDR1 is LGHNA and CDR2 is YSLEER. V was trimmed by 1 base and J by 1 base, leaving 8 bases between them. CDR3 protein: CASSQGANSYNEQFF. DNA for the CDR3: TGCGCCAGCAGCCAAGGAGCTAATTCCTACAATGAGCAGTTCTTC.

In DNA form, the CDR3 reads TGCAGTGCTAGAGATCCTGCAATCTCCCGTGGCTACACCTTC. It codes for CSARDPAISRGYTF. The genes are TRBV20-1 and TRBJ1-2; no firm D call. CDR1 and CDR2 (germline): DFQATT, SNEGSKA (reference sequence). The V end lost 0 bases, the J end lost 7 bases, and 15 bases lay between the germline ends. The CDR3 extends over 14 amino acids.

This clonotype was observed a few times. This chain links TRBV5-1 with TRBJ2-5; 13 nucleotides line up with TRBD2. Germline CDR1 reads SGHRS; CDR2 reads YFSETQ. The CDR3 spans 16 residues. Losses at the gene ends were 1 base for V and 5 bases for J; bases not matched to a gene: 5. The CDR3 bases are TGCGCCAGCAGCTTGCTAGGACTAGCGGGAGCTGAGACCCAGTACTTC. Translated: CASSLLGLAGAETQYF.

The V call is TRBV20-1, the J call TRBJ2-5; unclear D gene. This CDR3 is built from 16 residues. Trimming removed 3 bases from V and 5 bases from J, with 22 bases in between. From germline, CDR1 is DFQATT and CDR2 SNEGSKA (reference sequence). CDR3 loop: CSARPFQTPSGETQYF. The CDR3 DNA follows: TGCAGTGCTAGGCCTTTCCAGACCCCCTCGGGTGAGACCCAGTACTTC.

This chain joins TRBV20-1 and TRBJ1-6, with TRBD1 matching over 10 bases. Germline CDR1 is DFQATT and CDR2 is SNEGSKA (reference sequence). This CDR3 region has 13 residues. DNA of the CDR3: TGCAGCGGGCTGACAGGGGGCAGTTCACCCCTCCACTTT. Its translation: CSGLTGGSSPLHF.

This chain joins TRBV3-1 and TRBJ1-6; D call uncertain. V gave up 0 bases and J gave up 0 bases, with 15 bases separating them. CDR3 length: 19 amino acids. Germline V lookup: CDR1 LGHDT, CDR2 YNNKEL (reference sequence). The CDR3, as DNA: TGTGCCAGCAGCCAAGATTTAGTACAGTCGAGCTCCTATAATTCACCCCTCCACTTT. This encodes CASSQDLVQSSSYNSPLHF. Variable domain in full (rest from reference TRBV3-1 and TRBJ1-6): DTAVSQTPKYLVTQMGNDKSIKCEQNLGHDTMYWYKQDSKKFLKIMFSYNNKELIINETVPNRFSPKSPDKAHLNLHINSLELGDSAVYFCASSQDLVQSSSYNSPLHFGNGTRLTVT.

In DNA, the CDR3 is TGCGCCAGCAGCCCCGGGACTAGCGGGGGGGCGGGTGAGCAGTTCTTC. Its translation: CASSPGTSGGAGEQFF. The rearrangement joins TRBV5-1 to TRBJ2-1, with 16 nucleotides matching TRBD2. Germline V gene sequence: CDR1 SGHRS, CDR2 YFSETQ. CDR3 size: 16 residues. V gave up 4 bases and J gave up 9 bases; unmatched junction bases: 7.